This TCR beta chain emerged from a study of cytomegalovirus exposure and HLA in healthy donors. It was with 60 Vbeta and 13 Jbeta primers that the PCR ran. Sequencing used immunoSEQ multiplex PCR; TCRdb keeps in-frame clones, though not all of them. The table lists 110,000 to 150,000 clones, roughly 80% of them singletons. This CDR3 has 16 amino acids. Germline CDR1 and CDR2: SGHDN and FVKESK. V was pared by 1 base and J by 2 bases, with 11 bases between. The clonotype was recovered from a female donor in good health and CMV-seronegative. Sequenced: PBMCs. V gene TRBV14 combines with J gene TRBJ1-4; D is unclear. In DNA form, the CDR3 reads TGTGCCAGCAGCCAAGGACTCTCGGGGACTAATGAAAAACTGTTTTTT. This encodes CASSQGLSGTNEKLFF.